The rows below give T cell receptor beta chains drawn from one sample of a study of beta chain features in type 1 diabetes. The protocol was immunoSEQ multiplex PCR, while the TCRdb copy is restricted to in-frame clones and leaves out a portion. The table has hundreds of thousands of clones, 15% to 17% seen once. What was sequenced was naive CD4+ T cells from blood. These receptors were taken from a man aged 18 to 30 in good health. Each CDR3 is given without its conserved first and last residue. Fields, in order: V gene, CDR3 protein.

>TRBV2
ASSLRQMGRETQY
>TRBV19
ASSMEGAVGELF
>TRBV4-3
ASSPGGYNEQF
>TRBV5-1
ASSYMRGHTEAF
>TRBV10-3
AITPSGSTDTQY
>TRBV27
ASSWRAIARDRGHNEQF
>TRBV7-9
ASSLGRTASRADTQY
>TRBV7-6
ASSLVSGTDTYEQY
>TRBV7-2
ASSQIWAF
>TRBV11-2
ASSLPLAPTQY
>TRBV10-3
AISGDRTEQY
>TRBV25-1
ASSEYGGRGPNTEAF
>TRBV7-9
ASSSTGGYEQY
>TRBV15
ATADRVTRTDTQY
>TRBV7-2
ASSWEGLAANEQF
>TRBV4-2
ASSQGGRNTGELF
>TRBV7-9
ASSQEKLF
>TRBV5-6
ASSLEGVGVYGYT
>TRBV4-1
ASSRGGRGLAGETQY